Each of the 25 T cell receptor beta chains below was sequenced from the same sample in a study of blood T cell repertoires in COVID-19. Clones were sequenced by immunoSEQ multiplex PCR, and TCRdb holds only the in-frame ones, with some missing. The table lists 200,000 or so clones, roughly 80% of them singletons. Sequencing was carried out using peripheral blood. The receptors derive from a human donor in a cohort sampled during active COVID-19.

Only a few counts were recorded for this clone. Written as DNA, the CDR3 is TGTGCCAGCAGTTTAGGGGCAGGGGGATACACTGAAGCTTTCTTT. It specifies CASSLGAGGYTEAFF. This chain joins TRBV27 and TRBJ1-1, with 7 bases identical to TRBD1. Trimming cost V 2 bases and J 3 bases; bases outside gene matches: 6. Germline V gene lookup returns CDR1 MNHEY and CDR2 SMNVEV (reference sequence). This CDR3 spans 15 amino acids.

The chain joins TRBV5-1 to TRBJ1-1; TRBD1 aligns across 7 bases. This CDR3 has 16 residues. Germline assignment: CDR1 SGHRS and CDR2 YFSETQ. V shed 0 bases, J shed 1 base, and the junction held 6 bases outside the gene matches. CDR3 region: CASSLEAGQANTEAFF. CDR3 in DNA: TGCGCCAGCAGCTTGGAGGCAGGACAGGCGAACACTGAAGCTTTCTTT.

The chain uses TRBV5-1 and TRBJ2-3; 10 bases agree with TRBD2. CDR3 length: 19 amino acids. The V segment lost 1 base and the J segment 0 bases; nucleotides outside the gene matches: 11. CDR1 is SGHRS, CDR2 YFSETQ, per germline. The CDR3 here is CASSLLLAGFPSSTDTQYF. The CDR3 coding sequence is TGCGCCAGCAGCTTGTTACTAGCGGGATTTCCGTCTAGCACAGATACGCAGTATTTT.

The chain has TRBV28 and TRBJ2-7; no clear D gene. Trimming removed 0 bases at V and 7 bases at J, with 16 bases between. CDR1 and CDR2 from the germline V gene are MDHEN and SYDVKM. The CDR3 runs to 15 residues. The CDR3 is CASSLWTSPSREQYF. CDR3 coding DNA: TGTGCCAGCAGTTTATGGACATCGCCCTCTCGGGAGCAGTACTTC.

The rearrangement uses TRBV4-3 and TRBJ1-3; D ambiguous. Germline CDR1 is LGHNA and CDR2 is YSLEER. There are 16 residues in the CDR3. The germline V and J ends were trimmed by 0 bases and 3 bases, with 12 bases remaining between them. CDR3 protein: CASSQEPPQSGNTIYF. The CDR3 DNA is TGCGCCAGCAGCCAAGAACCCCCACAGAGTGGAAACACCATATATTTT.

This clone is a singleton in its sample. The chain couples TRBV7-6 to TRBJ2-2; D not certain. CDR3 size: 15 residues. The germline CDR1 and CDR2 sequences are SGHVS and FNYEAQ. Between the trimmed V and J ends, which lost 2 bases and 7 bases, there was a span of 14 bases. This CDR3 reads CASSLSRGVGGELFF. The CDR3 DNA reads as TGTGCCAGCAGCTTATCTAGAGGAGTCGGCGGGGAGCTGTTTTTT.

The rearrangement joins TRBV6-6 to TRBJ2-2; D unclear. Germline V gene lookup returns CDR1 MNHNY and CDR2 SVGAGI (reference sequence). V was shortened by 4 bases and J by 3 bases, with 3 bases between the two germline ends. The CDR3 runs 12 residues. DNA of the CDR3: TGTGCCAGCAGTTCGTACACCGGGGAGCTGTTTTTT. Protein: CASSSYTGELFF.

The rearrangement joins TRBV29-1 to TRBJ2-2; the match to TRBD1 covers 9 bases. The CDR3 sequence is 14 residues long. V gave up 6 bases and J gave up 2 bases; unmatched junction bases: 4. The germline CDR1 and CDR2 sequences are SQVTM and ANQGSEA. The CDR3 DNA follows: TGCAGCGTGGGGACAGGGCGAAACACCGGGGAGCTGTTTTTT. Translated, it gives CSVGTGRNTGELFF.

This chain joins TRBV5-1 and TRBJ2-3; unclear D gene. Germline V gives CDR1 SGHRS, CDR2 YFSETQ. This CDR3 spans 14 amino acids. V lost 0 bases and J 2 bases, leaving 7 bases between the germline ends. This CDR3 is CASSLGGHTDTQYF. CDR3 DNA sequence: TGCGCCAGCAGCTTGGGCGGCCACACAGATACGCAGTATTTT.

The rearrangement uses TRBV7-2 and TRBJ1-2, with 10 bases lining up with TRBD1. The CDR3 spans 16 residues. CDR1 and CDR2 (germline): SGHTA, FQGNSA. V was clipped by 5 bases and J by 3 bases; unmatched bases: 9. The CDR3 reads CASSAGTGESYYGYTF. The CDR3 DNA is TGTGCCAGCAGCGCCGGGACAGGGGAGAGTTACTATGGCTACACCTTC.

The CDR3 bases are TGTGCCAGCAGCCCACGGGACATGAACAATGAGCAGTTCTTC. This encodes CASSPRDMNNEQFF. This chain joins TRBV9 and TRBJ2-1; possibly TRBD1 for D (6 bases). Looked up from germline, CDR1 is SGDLS and CDR2 is YYNGEE. V lost 4 bases and J 5 bases, leaving 13 bases between the germline ends. The CDR3 totals 14 residues.

This chain connects TRBV27 to TRBJ2-1; 9 bases are shared with TRBD2. Trimming at V came to 6 bases and at J to 4 bases, leaving 10 bases not matched to a gene. Germline assignment: CDR1 MNHEY and CDR2 SMNVEV (reference sequence). The CDR3 sequence is 16 residues long. The DNA for the CDR3 is TGTGCCAGCAGGACCACCGGGACTAGCAGATACAATGAGCAGTTCTTC. This codes for CASRTTGTSRYNEQFF.

The CDR3 coding sequence is TGTGCCAGCAGGTCCCCTTGGGGGAGGTCAAATGAAAAACTGTTTTTT. It yields the protein CASRSPWGRSNEKLFF. The gene calls are TRBV28 and TRBJ1-4, with D possibly TRBD1 on 5 matching bases. V lost 6 bases, J lost 5 bases, and 19 bases lay in between. Per germline, CDR1 MDHEN and CDR2 SYDVKM. The CDR3 sequence is 16 residues long.

This chain joins TRBV7-9 and TRBJ2-3; the match to TRBD2 covers 9 bases. With V trimmed by 0 bases and J by 1 base, 5 bases remained unmatched. This CDR3 spans 17 amino acids. Germline CDR1 and CDR2: SEHNR and FQNEAQ (reference sequence). The CDR3: CASSLAPRTSGTDTQYF. CDR3 coding DNA: TGTGCCAGCAGCTTAGCGCCTCGGACTAGCGGCACAGATACGCAGTATTTT.

The J gene is TRBJ2-4, the V gene TRBV6-5, with a tentative D call TRBD1 (6 bases). The CDR3 has 14 amino acids. Germline loops: CDR1 MNHEY, CDR2 SVGAGI. V lost 6 bases and J lost 6, with 15 bases in between. The CDR3 nucleotides read TGTGCCAGCAGCTCAGGGACATATAGAAACATTCAGTACTTC. Translating gives CASSSGTYRNIQYF.

The chain combines TRBV6-2 or TRBV6-3 with TRBJ1-2; 7 nucleotides align to TRBD1. Germline CDR1 MNHEY, CDR2 SVGEGT. The junction had 15 bases not matched to a gene; V was cut back by 5 bases and J by 6 bases. The CDR3 totals 16 residues. This CDR3 reads CASSTFLRGGADGYTF. Here the CDR3 DNA reads TGTGCCAGCAGTACCTTCCTGCGAGGGGGCGCGGATGGCTACACCTTC.

The chain recombines TRBV5-6 with TRBJ1-1; D is perhaps TRBD1 (6 bases). This CDR3 region has 16 residues. Trimming removed 4 bases from V and 3 bases from J, with 19 bases in between. Germline V gene lookup returns CDR1 SGHDT and CDR2 YYEEEE. The DNA for the CDR3 is TGTGCCAGCAGCCCCGAGGGGGGGAATTACGACACTGAAGCTTTCTTT. It is translated as CASSPEGGNYDTEAFF.

V gene TRBV4-2 combines with J gene TRBJ2-7, with D possibly TRBD2 on 5 matching bases. With 0 bases removed from V and 6 bases from J, the gap between germline ends came to 6 bases. Per the germline V gene, CDR1 is LGHNA and CDR2 is YNFKEQ. The CDR3 contains 12 residues. The CDR3 nucleotides are TGTGCCAGCAGCCAAGATCGGGGCGAGCAGTACTTC. This encodes CASSQDRGEQYF.

The chain combines TRBV29-1 with TRBJ2-2; possible D gene TRBD2, 6 bases. The CDR3 has 14 residues. V was cut by 6 bases and J by 2 bases, with 13 bases left in between. In germline, CDR1 is SQVTM, CDR2 ANQGSEA. The CDR3 spells CSVRRDSNTGELFF. In DNA form, the CDR3 reads TGCAGCGTCCGCAGGGACTCCAACACCGGGGAGCTGTTTTTT.

CDR3 loop: CASSAGQGNEQYF. CDR3 DNA: TGTGCCAGCAGCGCGGGACAGGGGAACGAGCAGTACTTC. The V gene is TRBV9, the J gene TRBJ2-7; the match to TRBD1 covers 10 bases. Germline V lookup: CDR1 SGDLS, CDR2 YYNGEE. The CDR3 length is 13 residues. V was pared by 3 bases and J by 5 bases, with 2 bases of the junction left unmatched.

This clone appeared many times. At one end the junction does not follow the germline gene, possibly because of a read error. The V gene is TRBV27, the J gene TRBJ2-1; TRBD2 matches at 8 bases. CDR3 size: 15 residues. Germline V gene lookup returns CDR1 MNHEY and CDR2 SMNVEV (reference sequence). The DNA of the CDR3 is TGTGCCAGCAGTACCACTAGCGGCTACTACGATGAGCAGTTCTTC. Its protein is CASSTTSGYYDEQFF.

The sample holds one count of this clone. V and J are TRBV5-4 and TRBJ2-5; TRBD2 might be the D (6 bases). From germline, CDR1 is SGHNT and CDR2 YYREEE (reference sequence). This CDR3 has 15 amino acids. V lost 4 bases and J lost 7, with 20 bases in between. The DNA of the CDR3 is TGTGCCAGCAGCCTCGGGGCGGTAGGGCGGGGGACCCAGTACTTC. The encoded protein is CASSLGAVGRGTQYF.

This clone was picked up one time. The chain links TRBV5-6 to TRBJ1-6; D is possibly TRBD1 (6 bases). CDR3 length: 14 amino acids. The germline V gene encodes CDR1 SGHDT and CDR2 YYEEEE. Deletions cut 1 base from V and 8 bases from J, with 10 bases between. The CDR3 loop is CASSLRGGYSPLHF. The CDR3 DNA sequence: TGTGCCAGCAGCTTGCGAGGGGGATATTCACCCCTCCACTTT.

This chain connects TRBV7-7 to TRBJ2-5; 10 bases map to TRBD1. Germline V gene sequence: CDR1 SSHAT, CDR2 FNYEAQ (reference sequence). V shed 1 base, J shed 4 bases, and the junction held 3 bases outside the gene matches. The CDR3 loop spans 15 amino acids. The CDR3 sequence is CASSLGGTGVETQYF. For the CDR3, the DNA is TGTGCCAGCAGCTTAGGAGGGACAGGGGTAGAGACCCAGTACTTC.

The chain employs TRBV13 and TRBJ2-1; possibly TRBD1 for D (6 bases). Trimming pared 4 bases from V and 0 bases from J, leaving 16 bases between. This CDR3 has 17 residues. Looked up from germline, CDR1 is PRHDT and CDR2 is FYEKMQ (reference sequence). The CDR3 sequence is CASSSSTGWGSYNEQFF. CDR3 nucleotide sequence: TGTGCCAGCAGCTCAAGTACAGGGTGGGGCTCCTACAATGAGCAGTTCTTC.